Listed here are 28 T cell receptor beta chains from one sample, sequenced in a study of blood T cells in healthy people across ages. Together with a sample-barcoded 5' primer, a J-beta primer mix was included in a second PCR lasting roughly 6 to 12 cycles. TCRdb ran MiXCR on the 5' RACE reads and lists one entry per CDR3 protein. The table lists 750,000 or so distinct CDR3 sequences, 20% to 25% of them singletons. These same data were also listed under a study on T cells of mothers and their children.

Material: blood. The receptor set was obtained from a boy aged 5-17 years in good health.

The chain has TRBV6-5 and TRBJ2-5; unclear D gene. The V end was cut by 2 bases, the J end by 5 bases, with 12 bases between. The CDR3 totals 14 residues. Germline CDR1 MNHEY, CDR2 SVGAGI. The CDR3 region has the DNA TGTGCCAGCAGTTACCGGCCTGGGTTTGAGACCCAGTACTTC. Its translation: CASSYRPGFETQYF.

This chain links TRBV6-6 with TRBJ2-5, with TRBD1 as a possible D gene (6 bases). CDR1 and CDR2 (germline): MNHNY, SVGAGI (reference sequence). The V end lost 5 bases, the J end lost 3 bases, and 13 bases lay between the germline ends. CDR3 length: 14 residues. CDR3 coding DNA: TGTGCCAGCAGTGACAGGACATCGGAAGAGACCCAGTACTTC. Translated: CASSDRTSEETQYF.

This clonotype was detected a few times. The rearrangement uses TRBV7-2 and TRBJ2-5; D call uncertain. The CDR3 has 15 residues. Germline values: CDR1 SGHTA, CDR2 FQGNSA. Trimming cost V 5 bases and J 7 bases, with 20 bases left between them. In DNA form, the CDR3 reads TGTGCCAGCAGCCTGATGACTGCCAGGTTAGGGACCCAGTACTTC. It translates to CASSLMTARLGTQYF. Drawing the rest from reference TRBV7-2 and TRBJ2-5, the complete variable domain is GAGVSQSPSNKVTEKGKDVELRCDPISGHTALYWYRQSLGQGLEFLIYFQGNSAPDKSGLPSDRFSAERTGGSVSTLTIQRTQQEDSAVYLCASSLMTARLGTQYFGPGTRLLVL.

The chain carries TRBV24-1 and TRBJ2-1, with D perhaps TRBD1 (6 bases). Trimming stripped 4 bases from V and 10 bases from J, with 16 bases between. CDR1 is KGHDR and CDR2 is SFDVKD in the germline V gene. The CDR3 consists of 14 residues. For the CDR3, the DNA is TGTGCCACCAGTGACCCACACAGGGAGTGGGAGCAGTTCTTC. Translation gives CATSDPHREWEQFF.

This clonotype was observed a handful of times. J is TRBJ2-7 and V is TRBV4-3; 8 bases align to TRBD1. The CDR3 runs 15 residues. Losses at the gene ends were 4 bases for V and 1 base for J; bases not matched to a gene: 6. Germline assignment: CDR1 LGHNA and CDR2 YSLEER. The CDR3: CASSLQGAGSYEQYF. The CDR3 coding sequence is TGCGCCAGCAGCCTCCAGGGGGCAGGGTCCTACGAGCAGTACTTC.

This clonotype was recorded a few times. The CDR3 DNA sequence: TGTGCCAGCAGCGTCGTTTATATCGGACAGGGTGACTATGGCTACACCTTC. Protein: CASSVVYIGQGDYGYTF. The rearrangement uses TRBV21-1 and TRBJ1-2; the DNA was not used to check the table's D call, TRBD1. TRBV21-1 is marked as a pseudogene. The CDR3 runs 17 residues.

This clonotype was counted between two and nine times. The chain recombines TRBV21-1 with TRBJ2-4; the table's D call of TRBD1 was not tested on the DNA. TRBV21-1 is assigned pseudogene status. The length of the CDR3 is 12 residues. The CDR3 region is CASPRGDNIQYF. The CDR3 nucleotides read TGTGCCAGCCCCCGTGGGGACAACATTCAGTACTTC.

As for this clonotype: A read error is likely, as this CDR3 ends without the conserved phenylalanine or tryptophan. The V call is TRBV3-1, the J call TRBJ2-1; 11 bases line up with TRBD2. The germline V gene has CDR1 LGHDT and CDR2 YNNKEL (reference sequence). V gave up 2 bases and J gave up 9 bases; unmatched junction bases: 9. The CDR3 contains 16 residues. The CDR3 region is CASSQHGTSGTGEQFL. The CDR3, as DNA: TGTGCCAGCAGCCAACACGGGACTAGCGGCACCGGTGAGCAGTTCCTC.

Here the CDR3 reads CASSMGLAGYTGELFF. CDR3 in DNA: TGTGCCAGCAGCATGGGACTAGCGGGATACACCGGGGAGCTGTTTTTT. The rearrangement joins TRBV5-4 to TRBJ2-2, with 13 bases that match TRBD2. CDR1 and CDR2 from the germline V gene are SGHNT and YYREEE (reference sequence). V gave up 4 bases and J gave up 3 bases; unmatched junction bases: 3. CDR3 size: 16 residues.

V is TRBV29-1 and J is TRBJ2-5, with D possibly being TRBD1 (6 bases). Trimming cost V 5 bases and J 11 bases, with 21 bases left between them. Germline values: CDR1 SQVTM, CDR2 ANQGSEA. This CDR3 is 13 amino acids long. The CDR3 bases are TGCAGCGTTAGGGACACCGGCTTAGGGGAGCAGTACTTC. Its translation: CSVRDTGLGEQYF.

As for this clonotype: Relative to the germline gene, one junction end is altered; a read error may explain this. This chain joins TRBV4-1 and TRBJ1-2, with 10 bases aligning to TRBD1. The CDR3 runs 16 residues. CDR1 is MGHRA and CDR2 is YSYEKL in the germline V gene. The CDR3 sequence: CASSEEWGQGRYGYTF. CDR3 nucleotides: TGCGCCAGCAGCGAAGAGTGGGGACAGGGGAGGTATGGCTACACCTTC.

This clonotype came up a few times. The chain carries TRBV12-3 or TRBV12-4 and TRBJ2-5; D perhaps matches TRBD2 (5 bases). There are 14 residues in the CDR3. Trimming removed 5 bases from V and 4 bases from J, with 14 bases in between. CDR3 DNA sequence: TGTGCCAGCAGTGGGGAGACGGGCGGAGAGACCCAGTACTTC. It encodes CASSGETGGETQYF.

The genes are TRBV7-3 and TRBJ2-1, with TRBD2 matching over 15 bases. The CDR3 sequence is 17 residues long. V trimming: 5 bases; J trimming: 5 bases; junction bases outside the gene matches: 7. Germline V gene data show CDR1 as SGHTA and CDR2 as FQGTGA. The CDR3 DNA is TGTGCCAGCAGCCCAGGACTAGCGGGGGGGATGAACAATGAGCAGTTCTTC. Translated, it gives CASSPGLAGGMNNEQFF.

Only a few counts were recorded for this clonotype. CDR3 region: CASALGDTYEQYF. CDR3 DNA sequence: TGTGCCAGCGCGCTAGGGGACACCTACGAGCAGTACTTC. The chain couples TRBV11-1 to TRBJ2-7; TRBD1 is a possible D gene (6 bases). The CDR3 has 13 amino acids. The germline V gene has CDR1 SGHAT and CDR2 FQDESV (reference sequence). V was trimmed by 8 bases and J by 2 bases, leaving 13 bases between them.

This clonotype was seen a handful of times. This chain connects TRBV11-2 to TRBJ2-5; D gene unclear. The DNA end is more similar to TRBJ2-7, so the J call may be wrong. The CDR3 has 13 amino acids. CDR1 and CDR2 (germline): SGHAT, FQNNGV. The CDR3 is CASSLDYVYEQYF. CDR3 nucleotides: TGTGCCAGCAGCTTAGATTACGTCTACGAGCAGTACTTC.

This clonotype has more than one count but fewer than ten. This chain uses TRBV7-2 with TRBJ2-4; D might be TRBD2 (5 bases). Germline lookup yields CDR1 SGHTA and CDR2 FQGNSA. V was pared by 1 base and J by 0 bases, with 13 bases between. The CDR3 runs to 17 residues. The DNA for the CDR3 is TGTGCCAGCAGCTTAGAGGGAGCGGTCCTAGCCAAAAACATTCAGTACTTC. This translates into CASSLEGAVLAKNIQYF.

The CDR3 here is CASSYSFPGENGYTF. The CDR3 bases are TGTGCCAGCAGTTACTCGTTTCCAGGGGAGAATGGCTACACCTTC. The chain combines TRBV6-2 or TRBV6-3 with TRBJ1-2; tentatively, D is TRBD1 (6 bases). Trimming cost V 0 bases and J 6 bases, with 14 bases left between them. The CDR3 totals 15 residues. Germline-derived CDR1 and CDR2 are MNHEY and SVGEGT.

The J gene is TRBJ1-4, the V gene TRBV5-5; D remains unclear. There are 13 residues in the CDR3. Trimming left V 0 bases short and J 7 bases short, with 7 bases between. The germline V gene has CDR1 SGHKS and CDR2 YYEKEE (reference sequence). The CDR3 sequence is CASSLVTLEKLFF. The CDR3 DNA reads TGTGCCAGCAGCTTGGTGACCCTTGAAAAACTGTTTTTT. Full variable domain (remainder filled in from reference TRBV5-5 and TRBJ1-4): DAGVTQSPTHLIKTRGQQVTLRCSPISGHKSVSWYQQVLGQGPQFIFQYYEKEERGRGNFPDRFSARQFPNYSSELNVNALLLGDSALYLCASSLVTLEKLFFGSGTQLSVL.

This clonotype was observed a single time. The chain has TRBV21-1 and TRBJ2-3; the tabulated D call, TRBD1, remains unverified against the DNA. TRBV21-1 is a pseudogene segment. The CDR3 has 15 amino acids. CDR3 DNA sequence: TGTGCCAGCAGTAAGCAGGGGTGGTGCACAGATACGCAGTCTTTT. This encodes CASSKQGWCTDTQSF.

This clonotype was seen more than once but under ten times. The genes are TRBV5-1 and TRBJ2-1; TRBD2 agrees at 7 bases. The CDR3 is 16 residues long. Germline V gene data show CDR1 as SGHRS and CDR2 as YFSETQ. V dropped 0 bases and J dropped 0; count of bases not matched to a gene: 3. DNA of the CDR3: TGCGCCAGCAGCTTGGAGGCTAGCGGCTCCTACAATGAGCAGTTCTTC. Translated: CASSLEASGSYNEQFF.

The table lists this clonotype with a few counts. The chain joins TRBV6-5 to TRBJ1-2; tentatively, D is TRBD1 (5 bases). Germline CDR1 reads MNHEY; CDR2 reads SVGAGI. Trimming took 4 bases from V and 8 from J, leaving 14 bases between them. This CDR3 spans 13 amino acids. CDR3 protein: CASSLQGDLGYTF. The CDR3 DNA sequence: TGTGCCAGCAGTTTGCAGGGCGACTTAGGCTACACCTTC.

The gene calls are TRBV29-1 and TRBJ1-1; unclear D gene. Trimming left V 7 bases short and J 2 bases short, with 14 bases between. The CDR3 is made up of 13 amino acids. Germline V CDR1 and CDR2: SQVTM, ANQGSEA. In DNA form, the CDR3 reads TGCAGCGCCAGGTGGCGGCTAAACACTGAAGCTTTCTTT. Its translation is CSARWRLNTEAFF.

This chain uses TRBV7-3 with TRBJ2-1; 12 bases align to TRBD2. CDR1 is SGHTA, CDR2 FQGTGA, per germline. The length of the CDR3 is 16 residues. With V trimmed by 1 base and J by 5 bases, 3 bases remained unmatched. This CDR3 reads CASSLRLAGAHNEQFF. For the CDR3, the DNA is TGTGCCAGCAGCTTAAGACTAGCGGGAGCCCACAATGAGCAGTTCTTC. Full variable domain (outside the CDR3, taken from reference TRBV7-3 and TRBJ2-1): GAGVSQTPSNKVTEKGKYVELRCDPISGHTALYWYRQSLGQGPEFLIYFQGTGAADDSGLPNDRFFAVRPEGSVSTLKIQRTERGDSAVYLCASSLRLAGAHNEQFFGPGTRLTVL.

Points on this clonotype: One end of the junction varies from germline; a read error may be responsible. The V gene is TRBV12-3 or TRBV12-4, the J gene TRBJ2-5; no definite D call. The DNA matches TRBJ2-7 better at its end, which makes the J call doubtful. The CDR3 length is 13 residues. The CDR3 is CASRLVGSYEQYF. For the CDR3, the DNA is TGTGCCAGCAGATTAGTCGGCTCCTACGAGCAGTACTTC.

This sequence joins TRBV7-3 and TRBJ2-5; D is unresolved. The last part of the DNA fits TRBJ2-1 better; the J call may be wrong. Germline lookup yields CDR1 SGHTA and CDR2 FQGTGA. This CDR3 has 15 residues. CDR3 bases: TGTGCCAGCAGCTTACTTCCCGCCAAGGGCGATGAGCAGTTCTTC. As protein: CASSLLPAKGDEQFF.

This clonotype has a handful of counts. This rearrangement joins TRBV7-2 to TRBJ2-7, with TRBD1 matching over 9 bases. CDR3 length: 16 residues. V shed 1 base and J 7 bases; nucleotides not matched to a gene: 11. Germline CDR1 and CDR2: SGHTA and FQGNSA. The CDR3 bases are TGTGCCAGCAGCTTAGTTGGGACAGGGAAAAGAGCGGAGCAGTACTTC. The encoded protein is CASSLVGTGKRAEQYF.

The chain uses TRBV9 and TRBJ2-5; D is unclear. TRBJ2-7 explains the end of the DNA better; the J call may be wrong. This CDR3 contains 14 residues. The germline CDR1 and CDR2 sequences are SGDLS and YYNGEE. For the CDR3, the DNA is TGTGCCAGCAGCCCCTTCTCCCTTTCCTACGAGCAGTACTTC. The encoded protein is CASSPFSLSYEQYF.

This chain connects TRBV28 to TRBJ2-5; 7 bases line up with TRBD1. In germline, CDR1 is MDHEN, CDR2 SYDVKM. The CDR3 contains 15 residues. Trimming at V came to 5 bases and at J to 5 bases, leaving 11 bases not matched to a gene. In DNA form, the CDR3 reads TGTGCCAGCAGTACCTACTCTGGACAGGCCGAGACCCAGTACTTC. This gives the protein CASSTYSGQAETQYF. Full variable domain (outside the CDR3, taken from reference TRBV28 and TRBJ2-5): DVKVTQSSRYLVKRTGEKVFLECVQDMDHENMFWYRQDPGLGLRLIYFSYDVKMKEKGDIPEGYSVSREKKERFSLILESASTNQTSMYLCASSTYSGQAETQYFGPGTRLLVL.